This entry concerns a single T cell receptor beta chain. Its antigen is as yet unknown. The sample originates from a study of cytomegalovirus exposure and HLA in healthy donors. Findings of the study overall: Association of a missense DCLRE1C variant with TCR beta V- and J-gene trimming was reported in a later analysis. Analyses of presence and absence presupposed an approximately uniform sequencing depth across donors. The only immune exposure information that was available was CMV serostatus. In a later analysis, specific HLA alleles were associated with approximately 17,000 TCR beta sequences at a 0.05 false discovery rate.

Primers included in the PCR were 60 Vbeta and 13 Jbeta primers. Clones were read by immunoSEQ multiplex PCR, and TCRdb kept only the in-frame ones, dropping some. The sample has about 130,000 clones, 81% seen once. V lost 7 bases and J lost 0, with 13 bases in between. This CDR3 region has 14 residues. Germline assignment: CDR1 SQVTM and CDR2 ANQGSEA. The chain links TRBV29-1 to TRBJ2-1; tentatively, D is TRBD1 (6 bases). Sequencing used PBMCs. This clonotype was sampled from a man younger than 35 in good health and CMV-seronegative. CDR3 residues: CSGKQGSSYNEQFF. The CDR3 DNA reads as TGCAGCGGAAAACAGGGAAGCTCCTACAATGAGCAGTTCTTC.